Listed below are T cell receptor beta chains from one sample, sequenced in a study of patients and donors after allogeneic stem cell transplantation. MiXCR, run by TCRdb on the RT-PCR reads, gives a single entry per CDR3 protein. This table has over 200,000 distinct CDR3 sequences, around two fifths appearing once. The specimen sequenced was blood, either unsorted or a sorted T cell fraction (not recorded which). These receptors were taken from a human donor who was either an allogeneic HSCT recipient or a stem cell or donor lymphocyte infusion donor (not recorded which). It is not recorded whose cells these are; they may come from a transplant donor. Each CDR3 is given with its conserved first and last residue. D genes are given only for firm matches. Size is omitted from some rows. Given values are once, few, many or a class for expanded clones.

j_gene	v_gene	abundance	d_gene	CDR3aa	CDR3nt
TRBJ2-1	TRBV7-2	.	.	CASSTLNRYNEQFF	TGTGCCAGCAGCACCTTAAACAGATACAATGAGCAGTTCTTC
TRBJ1-3	TRBV6-5	.	TRBD1	CASSYSKQGPNTIYF	TGTGCCAGCAGTTACTCGAAACAGGGGCCAAACACCATATATTTT
TRBJ2-1	TRBV20-1	.	.	CSARGRIRDGGYNEQFF	TGCAGTGCTAGAGGGAGGATCCGGGACGGAGGCTACAATGAGCAGTTCTTC
TRBJ1-2	TRBV7-2	.	TRBD1	CDSSTDRAAGYTF	TGTGACAGCAGCACAGACAGGGCGGCTGGCTACACCTTC
TRBJ1-2	TRBV7-2	.	.	CASSPSWQEGYTF	TGTGCCAGCAGCCCGAGTTGGCAGGAGGGCTACACCTTC
TRBJ2-3	TRBV19	.	TRBD2	CASSPLVLAGLTDTQYF	TGTGCCAGTAGCCCGCTCGTTCTAGCGGGCCTCACAGATACGCAGTATTTT
TRBJ1-1	TRBV2	.	.	CASKQGPNTEAFF	TGTGCCAGCAAGCAGGGGCCGAACACTGAAGCTTTCTTT
TRBJ1-2	TRBV5-5	.	.	CASSLTPSGYTF	TGTGCCAGCAGCTTGACCCCCAGTGGCTACACCTTC
TRBJ2-7	TRBV12-3/TRBV12-4	.	.	CASSWDRSEQYF	TGTGCCAGCAGTTGGGACCGTTCCGAGCAGTACTTC
TRBJ1-1	TRBV5-1	.	.	CASTGMNTEAFF	TGCGCCAGCACAGGGATGAACACTGAAGCTTTCTTT
TRBJ1-5	TRBV20-1	few	.	CSASRLGPQQHF	TGCAGTGCTAGTCGGCTTGGTCCCCAACAGCATTTT
TRBJ1-1	TRBV27	few	.	CASSLLGRGTEAFF	TGTGCCAGCAGTTTACTGGGTAGGGGCACTGAAGCTTTCTTT
TRBJ1-2	TRBV7-2	.	.	CASSLGGGRFYGYTF	TGTGCCAGCAGCTTAGGAGGAGGCAGATTTTATGGCTACACCTTC
TRBJ1-4	TRBV4-1	few	TRBD1	CASSPTGGFATNEKLFF	TGCGCCAGCAGCCCCACAGGGGGCTTTGCAACTAATGAAAAACTGTTTTTT
TRBJ1-5	TRBV3-1	.	.	CASSRDTSNQPQHF	TGTGCCAGCAGTCGGGACACGAGCAATCAGCCCCAGCATTTT
TRBJ2-1	TRBV20-1	.	.	CSAETFPLYNEQFF	TGCAGTGCTGAGACATTCCCCCTTTACAATGAGCAGTTCTTC
TRBJ1-6	TRBV6-6	few	.	CASRSGTARYSPLHF	TGTGCCAGCAGGTCTGGGACGGCCCGTTATTCACCCCTCCACTTT
TRBJ1-4	TRBV12-3/TRBV12-4	.	TRBD1	CASKKTGWANEKLFF	TGTGCCAGCAAAAAGACAGGGTGGGCTAATGAAAAACTGTTTTTT
TRBJ1-5	TRBV12-3/TRBV12-4	.	.	CASSLDRAGPQHF	TGTGCCAGCAGTTTAGATCGGGCCGGGCCCCAGCATTTT
TRBJ2-7	TRBV5-1	.	.	CASSLGSTSRIEQYF	TGCGCCAGCAGCTTGGGCAGTACCTCGAGGATCGAGCAGTACTTC
TRBJ2-5	TRBV5-1	.	TRBD1	CASSLGTGFGETQYF	TGCGCCAGCAGCCTGGGGACAGGGTTTGGGGAGACCCAGTACTTC
TRBJ2-3	TRBV11-2	.	.	CASSLGGTQYF	TGTGCCAGCAGCTTAGGGGGTACGCAGTATTTT
TRBJ2-3	TRBV7-2	.	TRBD2	CASSGTSGGAWGTDTQYF	TGTGCCAGCAGCGGGACTAGCGGGGGGGCTTGGGGCACAGATACGCAGTATTTT
TRBJ1-2	TRBV28	few	TRBD1	CASRWQGENYGYTF	TGTGCCAGCAGATGGCAGGGGGAGAACTATGGCTACACCTTC
TRBJ2-1	TRBV7-2	.	TRBD2	CASSWTRIEQFF	TGTGCCAGCAGCTGGACTAGAATTGAGCAGTTCTTC
TRBJ2-5	TRBV12-3/TRBV12-4	.	.	CASSPGQLQETQYF	TGTGCCAGCAGTCCCGGACAGCTCCAAGAGACCCAGTACTTC
TRBJ2-7	TRBV10-3	many	TRBD1	CAISDGQGANYEQYF	TGTGCCATCAGTGATGGTCAGGGGGCCAACTACGAGCAGTACTTC
TRBJ1-4	TRBV4-1	.	TRBD1	CASSQDSDRPEATNEKLFF	TGCGCCAGCAGCCAAGATTCGGACAGGCCCGAGGCAACTAATGAAAAACTGTTTTTT
TRBJ2-7	TRBV27	.	.	CASGLGEQYF	TGTGCCAGCGGCTTAGGCGAGCAGTACTTC
TRBJ1-5	TRBV18	few	.	CASSLQGRVAQHF	TGTGCCAGCTCCCTTCAGGGCAGGGTAGCCCAGCATTTT
TRBJ1-4	TRBV5-5	.	.	CASSRQDRHNEKLFF	TGTGCCAGCAGCCGCCAGGACAGACACAATGAAAAACTGTTTTTT
TRBJ1-6	TRBV28	few	.	CASSPYQGSNSPLHF	TGTGCCAGCAGTCCCTACCAAGGGTCGAATTCACCCCTCCACTTT
TRBJ1-1	TRBV29-1	.	.	CSVERESNTEAFF	TGCAGCGTTGAGAGGGAATCGAACACTGAAGCTTTCTTT
TRBJ2-3	TRBV28	few	TRBD2	CASSQRGGTDTQYF	TGTGCCAGCAGCCAGCGGGGGGGCACAGATACGCAGTATTTT
TRBJ1-5	TRBV6-5	.	TRBD1	CASSYGPPGTGYQPQHF	TGTGCCAGCAGTTACGGCCCCCCCGGGACAGGGTATCAGCCCCAGCATTTT
TRBJ2-7	TRBV27	.	TRBD1	CASSSGQGSSYEQYF	TGTGCCAGCAGTTCGGGACAGGGGTCTTCCTACGAGCAGTACTTC
TRBJ2-5	TRBV5-1	.	.	CASKSLGVSQETQYF	TGCGCCAGCAAATCGTTAGGCGTGAGCCAAGAGACCCAGTACTTC
TRBJ2-1	TRBV20-1	.	TRBD1	CSAGNDRDRGEYNEQFF	TGCAGTGCTGGGAACGACCGGGACAGGGGTGAATACAATGAGCAGTTCTTC
TRBJ2-1	TRBV4-3	.	.	CASSQDPGRLHDEQFF	TGCGCCAGCAGCCAAGACCCGGGGCGGCTCCACGATGAGCAGTTCTTC
TRBJ2-3	TRBV9	.	.	CASSVEPRDTQYF	TGTGCCAGCAGCGTAGAGCCCCGTGATACGCAGTATTTT
TRBJ1-4	TRBV5-5	.	.	CASSHSRRSLGEKLFF	TGTGCCAGCAGCCATTCTCGACGATCCCTAGGGGAAAAACTGTTTTTT
TRBJ2-1	TRBV12-3/TRBV12-4	.	.	CASRPIGGNEQFF	TGTGCCAGCAGGCCAATAGGGGGCAATGAGCAGTTCTTC